This record covers a single T cell receptor beta chain. No antigen is known for it. The data were taken from a study of blood T cells in healthy people across ages. Findings of the study overall: The authors considered diversity estimates from one million T cells to be underestimates.

Each sample gave at least 7 million isolated PBMCs. Sample-barcoded 5' priming and a J-beta primer mix drove a second PCR of roughly 6 to 12 cycles. TCRdb processed the 5' RACE reads anew with MiXCR; each CDR3 protein has one entry. The profile covers around 710,000 distinct CDR3 sequences, with about 40% appearing a single time and roughly 19% taken by the ten largest. V was shortened by 7 bases and J by 2 bases, with 9 bases between the two germline ends. The CDR3 totals 14 residues. Germline V gene sequence: CDR1 MNHEY, CDR2 SMNVEV (reference sequence). The material sequenced was blood. The chain couples TRBV27 to TRBJ2-6; TRBD2 is a possible D gene (5 bases). The TCR originated in a woman aged 55 to 70 in good health. The CDR3 here is CASKAAAGANVLTF. The CDR3 DNA follows: TGTGCCAGCAAAGCGGCTGCTGGGGCCAACGTCCTGACTTTC.